These 21 T cell receptor beta chains were sequenced from one sample in a study of T cell responses to AZD1222 COVID-19 vaccine (dated by TCRdb to the early 2020s). Taken with the paper, the label for time point translates to: about 28 days (+/-7) after the second vaccine dose. The library was obtained by the immunoSEQ multiplex PCR assay. Here the immuneACCESS table is served through TCRdb, limited to in-frame sequences with V and J called. Missing clones are a known gap in these copies; in checked studies unresolved V genes cover under half, and the rest lacks a known reason. For this sample the table gives some 200,000 clones, of which more than 70% were detected only once. The ten largest clonotypes hold roughly 25% of the sample. Sequenced here: peripheral blood, sampled 28 days after the second AZD1222 dose. The receptors here all came from an adult who received the AZD1222 COVID-19 vaccine.

CDR3 bases: TGTGCCAGCAGCTTAGCGGTACAACAAGAGACCCAGTACTTC. As protein: CASSLAVQQETQYF. The J gene is TRBJ2-5, the V gene TRBV7-2; D unclear. Trimming took off 0 bases at V and 2 bases at J, with 7 bases between the two ends. The germline V gene has CDR1 SGHTA and CDR2 FQGNSA. The CDR3 runs to 14 residues. The whole variable domain, remainder taken from reference TRBV7-2 and TRBJ2-5, is GAGVSQSPSNKVTEKGKDVELRCDPISGHTALYWYRQSLGQGLEFLIYFQGNSAPDKSGLPSDRFSAERTGGSVSTLTIQRTQQEDSAVYLCASSLAVQQETQYFGPGTRLLVL.

The chain has TRBV5-6 and TRBJ2-7; D remains unclear. This CDR3 region has 15 residues. V was clipped by 0 bases and J by 7 bases, with 17 bases between them. Germline V gene data show CDR1 as SGHDT and CDR2 as YYEEEE. The CDR3 DNA is TGTGCCAGCAGCTTGGTAGTCGGTCGGGCTCAAGAGCAGTACTTC. Residues: CASSLVVGRAQEQYF.

V usage is TRBV18 and J usage is TRBJ2-1; D is undetermined. Trimming pared 0 bases from V and 0 bases from J, leaving 6 bases between. The CDR3 extends over 15 amino acids. CDR1 and CDR2 from the germline V gene are KGHSH and LQKENI. This chain's CDR3 is CASSPPTNSYNEQFF. In DNA, the CDR3 is TGTGCCAGCTCACCACCCACAAACTCCTACAATGAGCAGTTCTTC.

The chain uses TRBV19 and TRBJ2-7; D gene ambiguous. Germline V gives CDR1 LNHDA, CDR2 SQIVND (reference sequence). V dropped 5 bases and J dropped 5 bases, with 13 bases sitting between them. CDR3 size: 13 residues. CDR3 nucleotide sequence: TGTGCCAGTAGTCCCCGACCGGGCGACGAGCAGTACTTC. This translates into CASSPRPGDEQYF.

V gene TRBV19 combines with J gene TRBJ2-1; 15 nucleotides align to TRBD2. This CDR3 is 14 amino acids long. CDR1 is LNHDA and CDR2 is SQIVND in the germline V gene (reference sequence). V lost 7 bases and J lost 6; bases outside the gene matches: 1. For the CDR3, the DNA is TGTGCCAGTATGGGACTAGCGGGGGGCAATGAGCAGTTCTTC. Amino acids: CASMGLAGGNEQFF.

This clone was counted once. CDR3 nucleotide sequence: TGTGCCAGCAGCTTAGTTCGAGGAAACACCATATATTTT. Translated: CASSLVRGNTIYF. This chain uses TRBV7-8 with TRBJ1-3; D not certain. Trimming cost V 1 base and J 4 bases, with 5 bases left between them. The germline CDR1 and CDR2 sequences are SGHVS and FQNEAQ. CDR3 size: 13 residues.

The chain joins TRBV4-1 to TRBJ2-5; no clear D gene. Germline V gene lookup returns CDR1 MGHRA and CDR2 YSYEKL. Trimming cost V 3 bases and J 2 bases, with 13 bases left between them. The CDR3 runs to 15 residues. The CDR3: CASSHHGVEQETQYF. CDR3 sequence (DNA): TGCGCCAGCAGCCACCACGGTGTGGAGCAAGAGACCCAGTACTTC.

This chain uses TRBV5-1 with TRBJ1-1; D is undetermined. The CDR3 runs to 13 residues. V was pared by 1 base and J by 2 bases, with 6 bases between. Germline assignment: CDR1 SGHRS and CDR2 YFSETQ. The CDR3 nucleotides read TGCGCCAGCAGCTTGTTAATAAACACTGAAGCTTTCTTT. Protein: CASSLLINTEAFF.

The chain uses TRBV10-3 and TRBJ2-7, with D perhaps TRBD1 (8 bases). Trimming took 6 bases from V and 5 from J, leaving 26 bases between them. The germline V gene has CDR1 ENHRY and CDR2 SYGVKD. The CDR3 is made up of 17 amino acids. In DNA form, the CDR3 reads TGTGCCATCAGCGGCTGGGAACAGGGGGGGACAGGCGACGAGCAGTACTTC. Protein product: CAISGWEQGGTGDEQYF.

V is TRBV28 and J is TRBJ2-7; tentative D call: TRBD2 (6 bases). Germline V gene lookup returns CDR1 MDHEN and CDR2 SYDVKM. This CDR3 contains 13 residues. The ends were cut back, 5 bases at V and 7 bases at J, with 15 bases in the middle. In DNA, the CDR3 is TGTGCCAGCAGTCCCCCCCTAGGGAGGGAGCAGTACTTC. This encodes CASSPPLGREQYF.

V is TRBV10-3 and J is TRBJ2-3, with D tentatively TRBD2 (6 bases). Germline values: CDR1 ENHRY, CDR2 SYGVKD. CDR3 size: 14 residues. Trimming removed 3 bases at V and 5 bases at J, with 12 bases between. The CDR3: CAISDGRGGDTQYF. Here the CDR3 DNA reads TGTGCCATCAGTGATGGGCGGGGTGGAGATACGCAGTATTTT.

The chain is built from TRBV7-8 and TRBJ2-1; TRBD1 aligns across 9 bases. V shed 5 bases, J shed 5 bases, and the junction held 28 bases outside the gene matches. The CDR3 has 22 residues. Looked up from germline, CDR1 is SGHVS and CDR2 is FQNEAQ. CDR3 DNA sequence: TGTGCCAGCAGCCCCCTCCTGACCGGGACAGGGCGCGGGAAAGGGAGGGACAATGAGCAGTTCTTC. Protein product: CASSPLLTGTGRGKGRDNEQFF.

This clone was seen a single time. The chain couples TRBV5-6 to TRBJ2-1; weak D call: TRBD2 (6 bases). The CDR3 consists of 14 residues. Between the trimmed V and J ends, which lost 3 bases and 6 bases, there was a span of 13 bases. Germline V gene data show CDR1 as SGHDT and CDR2 as YYEEEE. Written as DNA, the CDR3 is TGTGCCAGCAGCTCGTCCCGGGAGCTCAATGAGCAGTTCTTC. Translated, it gives CASSSSRELNEQFF.

V is TRBV7-2 and J is TRBJ1-1; 7 nucleotides match TRBD1. This CDR3 comprises 13 residues. Germline V gene sequence: CDR1 SGHTA, CDR2 FQGNSA. The V segment lost 6 bases and the J segment 7 bases; nucleotides outside the gene matches: 8. The CDR3 loop is CASRQAGQYEAFF. CDR3 sequence (DNA): TGTGCCAGCAGGCAAGCGGGACAGTATGAAGCTTTCTTT.

The gene calls are TRBV6-2 or TRBV6-3 and TRBJ2-1; D is unresolved. Trimming left V 2 bases short and J 2 bases short, with 16 bases between. Germline V lookup: CDR1 MNHEY, CDR2 SVGEGT. This CDR3 is built from 17 residues. DNA for the CDR3: TGTGCCAGCAGTTACCCGCCTTTGACTGGCACCTACAATGAGCAGTTCTTC. This translates into CASSYPPLTGTYNEQFF.

The V and J genes are TRBV28 and TRBJ2-5; D possibly corresponds to TRBD2 (6 bases). The V and J ends lost 2 bases and 6 bases respectively, with 10 bases between them. Germline CDR1 and CDR2: MDHEN and SYDVKM. The CDR3 sequence is 13 residues long. CDR3 protein: CASSLGGSQTQYF. The CDR3 nucleotides read TGTGCCAGCAGTTTAGGAGGGAGCCAGACCCAGTACTTC.

CDR3 in amino acids: CASSKGSRNEKLFF. As DNA, the CDR3 is TGTGCCAGCAGCAAGGGGTCCCGAAATGAAAAACTGTTTTTT. The gene calls are TRBV28 and TRBJ1-4, with D tentatively TRBD1 (5 bases). This CDR3 has 14 amino acids. The V gene's germline CDR1 is MDHEN and CDR2 SYDVKM. V was cut by 6 bases and J by 5 bases, with 13 bases left in between.

The chain couples TRBV7-9 to TRBJ1-5, with unresolved D. Deletions cut 4 bases from V and 3 bases from J, with 13 bases between. The CDR3 length is 15 residues. The germline CDR1 and CDR2 sequences are SEHNR and FQNEAQ (reference sequence). The DNA for the CDR3 is TGTGCCAGCAGCTCTCGGGGAGGGAACAATCAGCCCCAGCATTTT. Its protein product is CASSSRGGNNQPQHF.

V is TRBV19 and J is TRBJ1-4, with D hard to call. Germline V CDR1 and CDR2: LNHDA, SQIVND (reference sequence). There are 15 residues in the CDR3. Trimming took 3 bases from V and 1 from J, leaving 9 bases between them. In DNA, the CDR3 is TGTGCCAGTAGTATTGGCGGGGAAACTAATGAAAAACTGTTTTTT. This codes for CASSIGGETNEKLFF. The variable domain in full, with the rest retrieved from reference TRBV19 and TRBJ1-4, is DGGITQSPKYLFRKEGQNVTLSCEQNLNHDAMYWYRQDPGQGLRLIYYSQIVNDFQKGDIAEGYSVSREKKESFPLTVTSAQKNPTAFYLCASSIGGETNEKLFFGSGTQLSVL.

This rearrangement joins TRBV23-1 to TRBJ2-7; 7 bases align to TRBD1. TRBV23-1 is flagged as an ORF with uncertain function. The CDR3 totals 14 residues. J lost 0 bases, V lost 10 bases, and 9 bases had no gene match. The CDR3 region has the DNA TGCGCCACCGGGGACAGACCGACCTCCTACGAGCAGTACTTC. This translates into CATGDRPTSYEQYF.

The chain employs TRBV19 and TRBJ2-7; perhaps TRBD2 as D (5 bases). In germline, CDR1 is LNHDA, CDR2 SQIVND (reference sequence). The V end lost 6 bases, the J end lost 3 bases, and 15 bases lay between the germline ends. CDR3 length: 14 amino acids. The CDR3 region has the DNA TGTGCCAGTAGCAACGTTGGAGGTTTCTACGAGCAGTACTTC. This gives the protein CASSNVGGFYEQYF.